This T cell receptor beta chain was documented in a study of blood T cell repertoires in COVID-19. The wider study: The analysed material was cDNA or gDNA that came from T cells, B-cell-depleted T cells, or PBMCs.

Original processing methods: Scientists estimated how many nucleated cells there were by amplifying reference gene primers. Profiling relied on immunoSEQ multiplex PCR, and the TCRdb table lists in-frame clones only, not all of them. The V and J calls and clone size come from that table; D and trimming were worked out from the DNA. The sample has about 210,000 clones, approximately 84% seen once; the top ten hold roughly 4.5%. Trimming at V came to 5 bases and at J to 4 bases, leaving 5 bases not matched to a gene. CDR1 and CDR2 from the germline V gene are LNHNV and YYDKDF (reference sequence). This CDR3 contains 15 residues.

The sample was peripheral blood. This clonotype was obtained from a woman over 75 with acute or convalescent COVID-19. V and J are TRBV15 and TRBJ2-1, with 10 bases matching TRBD2. CDR3 loop: CATSDRTSGYNEQFF. CDR3 coding DNA: TGTGCCACCAGCGACCGGACTAGCGGTTACAATGAGCAGTTCTTC.